The sequence of this TCR beta chain was determined in a study of early T cells in non-severe SARS-CoV-2 infection. Study-wide context: Sequencing input comprised bulk RNA from unsorted whole blood; chain pairing was not available. General study findings and limits: The matching step, a VDJdb search, favored anti-spike CD8 responses and missed private and CD4 specificities.

Comment on this clonotype: Antigen specificity is unknown.

Trimming stripped 2 bases from V and 4 bases from J, with 18 bases between. CDR1 is DFQATT, CDR2 SNEGSKA, per germline (reference sequence). This CDR3 has 15 residues. TCRdb reanalysed the 5' RACE reads using MiXCR and keeps one entry per CDR3 protein. The data contain 55,000 to 75,000 distinct CDR3 sequences, approximately 11% of them singletons. The chain joins TRBV20-1 to TRBJ2-7, with D tentatively TRBD2 (6 bases). This clonotype was obtained from an adult who was a healthcare worker with PCR-confirmed SARS-CoV-2 infection or an uninfected control (not recorded which). The source material was whole blood. CDR3 residues: CSARYPGLRGYEQYF. DNA for the CDR3: TGCAGTGCTAGATACCCGGGACTGAGGGGATACGAGCAGTACTTC.